Shown below are 8 T cell receptor beta chains from a single sample sequenced in a study of OX40 agonist ivuxolimab in advanced cancers. TCRdb's table, derived via immunoSEQ multiplex PCR, lists solely in-frame clones and lacks some. The data hold roughly 92,000 clones, with 85% to 90% observed a single time. Material: CD4+ or CD8+ T cells sorted from blood, obtained in a trial of the OX40 agonist ivuxolimab. All receptors derive from an adult with an advanced solid tumor such as melanoma, head and neck, liver or kidney cancer.

The J gene is TRBJ2-1, the V gene TRBV18; D uncertain. CDR1 and CDR2 (germline): KGHSH, LQKENI. The CDR3 has 15 amino acids. The V end lost 3 bases, the J end lost 5 bases, and 14 bases lay between the germline ends. The CDR3 nucleotides are TGTGCCAGCTCACCCATAGGTGGGGAAGACAATGAGCAGTTCTTC. Its protein is CASSPIGGEDNEQFF.

This chain connects TRBV5-4 to TRBJ1-2; 9 bases align to TRBD1. Germline V gene data show CDR1 as SGHNT and CDR2 as YYREEE (reference sequence). Losses at the gene ends were 4 bases for V and 2 bases for J; bases not matched to a gene: 6. CDR3 length equals 15 residues. The CDR3 sequence is CASSRGTGRNYGYTF. The CDR3, as DNA: TGTGCCAGCAGCCGAGGGACAGGGAGGAACTATGGCTACACCTTC.

V and J are TRBV7-8 and TRBJ2-5; maybe TRBD2 (5 bases). The V end lost 5 bases, the J end lost 4 bases, and 17 bases lay between the germline ends. CDR1 is SGHVS, CDR2 FQNEAQ, per germline. The CDR3 is 15 residues long. The CDR3 DNA is TGTGCCAGCAGCCACCGGACTTACCAAGGAGAGACCCAGTACTTC. Its protein product is CASSHRTYQGETQYF. Together with reference TRBV7-8 and TRBJ2-5, the CDR3 gives the full variable domain: GAGVSQSPRYKVAKRGQDVALRCDPISGHVSLFWYQQALGQGPEFLTYFQNEAQLDKSGLPSDRFFAERPEGSVSTLKIQRTQQEDSAVYLCASSHRTYQGETQYFGPGTRLLVL.

V is TRBV10-3 and J is TRBJ2-3; 7 bases are shared with TRBD1. V was clipped by 0 bases and J by 3 bases; unmatched bases: 6. Germline loops: CDR1 ENHRY, CDR2 SYGVKD. The CDR3 runs to 16 residues. The CDR3 nucleotides are TGTGCCATCAGTGAGTCTCCGGGACAGAGGACAGATACGCAGTATTTT. Amino acid sequence: CAISESPGQRTDTQYF.

A few counts support this clone. The rearrangement joins TRBV7-2 to TRBJ1-1, with D perhaps matching TRBD1 (5 bases). Looked up from germline, CDR1 is SGHTA and CDR2 is FQGNSA. V was pared by 5 bases and J by 0 bases, with 13 bases between. This CDR3 contains 15 residues. Here the CDR3 DNA reads TGTGCCAGCAGCCCGGGGGTAACCATGAACACTGAAGCTTTCTTT. Encoded protein: CASSPGVTMNTEAFF.

The chain uses TRBV10-3 and TRBJ1-1; D unresolved. Germline loops: CDR1 ENHRY, CDR2 SYGVKD. Trimming stripped 2 bases from V and 0 bases from J, with 7 bases between. The CDR3 is 14 amino acids. The CDR3 nucleotides are TGTGCCATCAGTGAGCAGCTCTTGAACACTGAAGCTTTCTTT. Translated, it gives CAISEQLLNTEAFF.

CDR3 protein: CASSSLGHPNDYGYTF. CDR3 nucleotides: TGCGCCAGCAGCTCGCTGGGACACCCTAACGACTATGGCTACACCTTC. The chain links TRBV5-1 to TRBJ1-2; a weak D match, TRBD1 (6 bases). Germline-derived CDR1 and CDR2 are SGHRS and YFSETQ. The CDR3 is 16 residues long. V lost 3 bases and J lost 3, with 18 bases in between.

This chain joins TRBV5-5 and TRBJ2-1; 7 nucleotides match TRBD2. Trimming took 1 base from V and 10 from J; bases not matched to a gene: 5. The CDR3 spans 13 residues. Germline CDR1 reads SGHKS; CDR2 reads YYEKEE (reference sequence). CDR3 sequence reads: CASSLYGEGEQFF. CDR3 DNA sequence: TGTGCCAGCAGCTTGTACGGGGAGGGGGAGCAGTTCTTC.